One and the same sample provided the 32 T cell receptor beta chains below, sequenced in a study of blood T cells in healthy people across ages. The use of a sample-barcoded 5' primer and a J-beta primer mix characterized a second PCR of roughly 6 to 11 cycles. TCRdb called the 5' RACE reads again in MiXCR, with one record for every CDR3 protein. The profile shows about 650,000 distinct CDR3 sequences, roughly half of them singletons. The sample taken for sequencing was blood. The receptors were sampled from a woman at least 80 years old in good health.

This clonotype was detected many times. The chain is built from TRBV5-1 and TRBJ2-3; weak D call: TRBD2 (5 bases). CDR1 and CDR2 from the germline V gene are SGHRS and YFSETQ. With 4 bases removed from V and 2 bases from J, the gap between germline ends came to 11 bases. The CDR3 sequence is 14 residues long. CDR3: CASSPASSTDTQYF. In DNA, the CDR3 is TGCGCCAGCAGCCCGGCTAGCTCCACAGATACGCAGTATTTT.

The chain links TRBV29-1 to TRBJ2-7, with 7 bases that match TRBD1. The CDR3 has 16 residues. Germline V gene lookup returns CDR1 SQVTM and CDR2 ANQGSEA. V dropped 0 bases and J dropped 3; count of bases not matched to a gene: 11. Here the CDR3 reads CSVEDPGQTRGYEQYF. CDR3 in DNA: TGCAGCGTTGAAGACCCGGGACAGACGAGGGGCTACGAGCAGTACTTC.

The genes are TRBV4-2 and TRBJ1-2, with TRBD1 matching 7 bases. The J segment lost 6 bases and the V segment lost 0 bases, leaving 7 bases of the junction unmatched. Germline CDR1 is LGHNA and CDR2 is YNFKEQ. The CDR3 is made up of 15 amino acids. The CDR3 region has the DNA TGTGCCAGCAGCCAAGATGCGGACAGGAGCAATGGCTACACCTTC. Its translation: CASSQDADRSNGYTF.

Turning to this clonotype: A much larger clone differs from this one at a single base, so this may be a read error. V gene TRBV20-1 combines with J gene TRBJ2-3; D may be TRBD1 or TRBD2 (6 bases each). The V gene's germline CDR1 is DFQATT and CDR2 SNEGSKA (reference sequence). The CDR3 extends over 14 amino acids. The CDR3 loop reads CTASDSGTSDTQYF. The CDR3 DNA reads TGCACTGCTAGCGACTCCGGGACAAGCGATACGCAGTATTTT.

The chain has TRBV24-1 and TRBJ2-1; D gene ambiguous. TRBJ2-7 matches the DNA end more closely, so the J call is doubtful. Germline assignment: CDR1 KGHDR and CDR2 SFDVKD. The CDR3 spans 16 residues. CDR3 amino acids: CATSDSQVDSYNEQYF. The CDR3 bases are TGTGCCACCAGTGATTCCCAGGTCGACTCCTACAATGAGCAGTACTTC.

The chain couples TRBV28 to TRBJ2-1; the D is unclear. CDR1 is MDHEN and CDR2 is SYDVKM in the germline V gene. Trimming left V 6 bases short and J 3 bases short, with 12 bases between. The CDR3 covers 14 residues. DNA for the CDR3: TGTGCCAGCAGCCCCCCCCGAGACTACAATGAGCAGTTCTTC. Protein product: CASSPPRDYNEQFF. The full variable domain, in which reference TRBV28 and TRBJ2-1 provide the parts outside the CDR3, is DVKVTQSSRYLVKRTGEKVFLECVQDMDHENMFWYRQDPGLGLRLIYFSYDVKMKEKGDIPEGYSVSREKKERFSLILESASTNQTSMYLCASSPPRDYNEQFFGPGTRLTVL.

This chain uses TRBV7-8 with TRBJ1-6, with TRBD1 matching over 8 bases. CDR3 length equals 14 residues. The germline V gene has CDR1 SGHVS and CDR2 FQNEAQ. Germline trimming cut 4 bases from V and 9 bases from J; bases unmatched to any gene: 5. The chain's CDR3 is CASSSTGAGSPLHF. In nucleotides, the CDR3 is TGTGCCAGCAGCTCGACAGGGGCAGGTTCACCCCTCCACTTT. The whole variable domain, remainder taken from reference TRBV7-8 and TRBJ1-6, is GAGVSQSPRYKVAKRGQDVALRCDPISGHVSLFWYQQALGQGPEFLTYFQNEAQLDKSGLPSDRFFAERPEGSVSTLKIQRTQQEDSAVYLCASSSTGAGSPLHFGNGTRLTVT.

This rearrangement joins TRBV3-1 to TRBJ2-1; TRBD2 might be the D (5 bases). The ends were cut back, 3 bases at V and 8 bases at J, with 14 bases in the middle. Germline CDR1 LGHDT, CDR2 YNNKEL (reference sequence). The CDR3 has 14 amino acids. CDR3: CASSHGSSRHEQFF. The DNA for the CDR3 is TGTGCCAGCAGCCATGGTTCTAGCCGCCATGAGCAGTTCTTC.

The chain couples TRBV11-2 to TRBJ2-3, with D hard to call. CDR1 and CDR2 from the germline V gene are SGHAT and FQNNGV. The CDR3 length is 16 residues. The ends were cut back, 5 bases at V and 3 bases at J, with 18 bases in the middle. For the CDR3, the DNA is TGTGCCAGCAGCCCCCCGCATGGCCCAGCTACAGATACGCAGTATTTT. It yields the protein CASSPPHGPATDTQYF. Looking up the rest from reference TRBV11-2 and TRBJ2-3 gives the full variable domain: EAGVAQSPRYKIIEKRQSVAFWCNPISGHATLYWYQQILGQGPKLLIQFQNNGVVDDSQLPKDRFSAERLKGVDSTLKIQPAKLEDSAVYLCASSPPHGPATDTQYFGPGTRLTVL.

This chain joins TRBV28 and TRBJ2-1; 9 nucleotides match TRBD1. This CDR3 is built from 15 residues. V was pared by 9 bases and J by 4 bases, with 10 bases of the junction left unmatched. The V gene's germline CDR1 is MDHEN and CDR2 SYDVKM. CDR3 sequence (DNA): TGTGCCAGTAGACTGGGGACAGGGACTTACAATGAGCAGTTCTTC. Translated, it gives CASRLGTGTYNEQFF.

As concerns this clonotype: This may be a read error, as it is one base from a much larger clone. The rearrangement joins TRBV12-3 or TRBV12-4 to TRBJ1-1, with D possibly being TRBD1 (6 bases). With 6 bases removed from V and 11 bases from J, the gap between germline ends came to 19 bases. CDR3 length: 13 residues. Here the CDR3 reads CASRARDKDRAFF. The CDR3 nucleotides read TGTGCCAGCAGGGCTAGGGACAAGGACCGGGCTTTCTTT.

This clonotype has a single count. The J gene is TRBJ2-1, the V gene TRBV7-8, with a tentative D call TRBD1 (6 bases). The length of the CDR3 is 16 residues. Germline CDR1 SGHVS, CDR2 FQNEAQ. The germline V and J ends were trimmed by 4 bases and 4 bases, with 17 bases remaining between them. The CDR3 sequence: CASSSHGDRRYNEQFF. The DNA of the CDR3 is TGTGCCAGCAGCTCCCACGGAGACAGGAGATACAATGAGCAGTTCTTC.

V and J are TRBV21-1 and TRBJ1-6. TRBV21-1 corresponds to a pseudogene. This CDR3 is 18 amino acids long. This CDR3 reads CASSTSRHRSSYNSPLHF. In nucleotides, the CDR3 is TGTGCCAGCAGTACCTCAAGGCACAGGAGCTCCTATAATTCACCCCTCCACTTT.

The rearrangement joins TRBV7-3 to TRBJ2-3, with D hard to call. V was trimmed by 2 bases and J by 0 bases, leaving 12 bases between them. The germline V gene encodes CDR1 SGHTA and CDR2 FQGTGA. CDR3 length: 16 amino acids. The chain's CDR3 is CASSLGVLPSTDTQYF. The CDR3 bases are TGTGCCAGCAGCTTAGGCGTACTACCTAGCACAGATACGCAGTATTTT.

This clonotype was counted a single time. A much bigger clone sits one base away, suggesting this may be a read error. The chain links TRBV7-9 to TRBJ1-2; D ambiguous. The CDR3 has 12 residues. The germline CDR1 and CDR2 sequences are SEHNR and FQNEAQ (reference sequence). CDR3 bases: TGTGCCAGCAGCTCCGAGATTTATGACTACACCTTC. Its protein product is CASSSEIYDYTF.

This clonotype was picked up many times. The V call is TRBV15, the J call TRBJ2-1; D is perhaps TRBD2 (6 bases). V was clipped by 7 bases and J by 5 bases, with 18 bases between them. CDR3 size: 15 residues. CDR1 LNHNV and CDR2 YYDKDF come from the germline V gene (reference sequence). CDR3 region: CATTRGSTGNNEQFF. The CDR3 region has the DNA TGTGCCACCACCCGGGGGTCTACGGGAAACAATGAGCAGTTCTTC.

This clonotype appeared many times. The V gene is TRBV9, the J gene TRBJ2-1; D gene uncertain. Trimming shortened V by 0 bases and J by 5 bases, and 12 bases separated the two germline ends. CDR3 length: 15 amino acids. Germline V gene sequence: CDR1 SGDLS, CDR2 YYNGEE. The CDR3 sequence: CASSVDGRSDNEQFF. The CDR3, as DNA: TGTGCCAGCAGCGTAGACGGTAGATCGGACAATGAGCAGTTCTTC.

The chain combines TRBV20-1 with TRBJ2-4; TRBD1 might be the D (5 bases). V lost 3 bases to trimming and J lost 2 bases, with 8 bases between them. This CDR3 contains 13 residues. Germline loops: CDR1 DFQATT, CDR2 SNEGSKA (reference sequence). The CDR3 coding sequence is TGCAGTGCTAGCCAGGGTTCCAAAAACATTCAGTACTTC. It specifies CSASQGSKNIQYF.

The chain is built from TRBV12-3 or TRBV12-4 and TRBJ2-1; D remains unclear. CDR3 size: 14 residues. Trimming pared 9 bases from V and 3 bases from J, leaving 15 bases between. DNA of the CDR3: TGTGCCAGTCGGCGGTCTAAGGGCTACAATGAGCAGTTCTTC. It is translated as CASRRSKGYNEQFF.

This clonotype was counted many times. In DNA, the CDR3 is TGCGCCAGCAGCCCCCCTCTTGGGGGGTCTTCCTACAATGAGCAGTTCTTC. Protein sequence: CASSPPLGGSSYNEQFF. The chain is built from TRBV4-1 and TRBJ2-1; TRBD2 might be the D (6 bases). The V end lost 4 bases, the J end lost 1 base, and 17 bases lay between the germline ends. CDR3 length: 17 amino acids. CDR1 and CDR2 from the germline V gene are MGHRA and YSYEKL.

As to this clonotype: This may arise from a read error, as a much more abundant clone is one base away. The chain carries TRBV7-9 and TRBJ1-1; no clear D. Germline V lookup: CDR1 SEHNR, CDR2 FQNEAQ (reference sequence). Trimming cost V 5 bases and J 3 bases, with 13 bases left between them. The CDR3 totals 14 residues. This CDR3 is CASSPLGRYTEAFF. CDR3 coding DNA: TGTGCCAGCAGCCCACTGGGGAGGTACACTGAAGCTTTCTTT.

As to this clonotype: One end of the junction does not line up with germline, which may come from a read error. Here the CDR3 DNA reads TGTGCCACCTCCAACCCGGGGACCTACGATGAGCAGTTCTTC. Translating it yields CATSNPGTYDEQFF. This sequence joins TRBV25-1 and TRBJ2-1; D assignment may be TRBD1 or TRBD2 (5 bases each). The CDR3 extends over 14 amino acids. Germline assignment: CDR1 MGHDK and CDR2 SYGVNS.

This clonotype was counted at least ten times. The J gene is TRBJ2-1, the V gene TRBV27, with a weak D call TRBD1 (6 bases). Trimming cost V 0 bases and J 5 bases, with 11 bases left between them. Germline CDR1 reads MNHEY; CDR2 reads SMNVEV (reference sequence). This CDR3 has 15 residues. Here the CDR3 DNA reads TGTGCCAGCAGTTTATCGGAACAGGGAAACAATGAGCAGTTCTTC. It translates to CASSLSEQGNNEQFF.

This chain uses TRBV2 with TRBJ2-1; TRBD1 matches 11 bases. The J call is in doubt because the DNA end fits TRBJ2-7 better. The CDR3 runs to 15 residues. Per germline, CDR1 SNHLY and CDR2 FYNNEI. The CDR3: CASSWTGGDPYEQYF. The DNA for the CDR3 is TGTGCCAGCAGTTGGACAGGGGGCGATCCCTACGAGCAGTACTTC.

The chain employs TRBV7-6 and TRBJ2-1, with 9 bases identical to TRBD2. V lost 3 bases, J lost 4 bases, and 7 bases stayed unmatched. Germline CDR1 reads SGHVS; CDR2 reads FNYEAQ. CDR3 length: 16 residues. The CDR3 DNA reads TGTGCCAGCAGCTTGGGTAGCGGGAGTTTTTACAATGAGCAGTTCTTC. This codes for CASSLGSGSFYNEQFF.

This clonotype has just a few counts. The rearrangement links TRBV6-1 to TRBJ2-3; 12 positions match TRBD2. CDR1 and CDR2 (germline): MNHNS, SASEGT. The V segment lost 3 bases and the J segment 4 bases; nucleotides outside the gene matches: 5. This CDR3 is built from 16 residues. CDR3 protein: CASSDILAGGPDTQYF. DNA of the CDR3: TGTGCCAGCAGTGACATACTAGCGGGAGGCCCAGATACGCAGTATTTT.

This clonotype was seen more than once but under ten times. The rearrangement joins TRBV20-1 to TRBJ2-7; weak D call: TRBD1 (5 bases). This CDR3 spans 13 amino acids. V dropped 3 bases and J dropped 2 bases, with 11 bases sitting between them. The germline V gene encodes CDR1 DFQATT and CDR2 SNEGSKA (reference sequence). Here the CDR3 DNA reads TGCAGTGCTAGGAAGGGGATTGCCTACGAGCAGTACTTC. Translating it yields CSARKGIAYEQYF.

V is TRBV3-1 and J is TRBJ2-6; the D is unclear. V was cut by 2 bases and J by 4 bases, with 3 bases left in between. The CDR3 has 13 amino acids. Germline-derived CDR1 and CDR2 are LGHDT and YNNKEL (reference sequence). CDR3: CASSQRGANVLTF. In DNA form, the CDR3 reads TGTGCCAGCAGCCAACGGGGGGCCAACGTCCTGACTTTC.

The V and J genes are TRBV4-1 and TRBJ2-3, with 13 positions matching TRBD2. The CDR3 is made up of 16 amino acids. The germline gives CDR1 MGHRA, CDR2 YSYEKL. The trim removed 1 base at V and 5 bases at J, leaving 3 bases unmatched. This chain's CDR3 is CASSQVGLAGQDTQYF. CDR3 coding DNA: TGCGCCAGCAGCCAAGTGGGACTAGCGGGGCAAGATACGCAGTATTTT.

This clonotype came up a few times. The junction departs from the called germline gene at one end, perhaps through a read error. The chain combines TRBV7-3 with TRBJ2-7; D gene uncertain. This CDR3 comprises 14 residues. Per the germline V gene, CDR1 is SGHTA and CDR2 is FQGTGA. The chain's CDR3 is CASSVTPVVHEQYF. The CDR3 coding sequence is TGTGCCAGCAGCGTAACCCCAGTTGTCCACGAGCAGTACTTC.

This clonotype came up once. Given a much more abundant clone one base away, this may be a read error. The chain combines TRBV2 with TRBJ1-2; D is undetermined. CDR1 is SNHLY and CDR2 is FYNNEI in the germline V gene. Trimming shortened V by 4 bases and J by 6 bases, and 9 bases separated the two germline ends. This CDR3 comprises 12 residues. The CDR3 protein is CASSVRSHGYTF. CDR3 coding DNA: TGTGCCAGCAGTGTACGGTCACATGGCTACACCTTC.

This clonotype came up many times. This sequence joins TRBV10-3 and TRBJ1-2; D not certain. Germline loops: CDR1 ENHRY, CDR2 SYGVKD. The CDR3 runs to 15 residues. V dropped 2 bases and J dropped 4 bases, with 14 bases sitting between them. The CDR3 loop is CAISEEDGASYGYTF. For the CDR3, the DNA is TGTGCCATCAGTGAGGAAGACGGAGCTAGCTATGGCTACACCTTC.